The 29 T cell receptor beta chains presented below share a single source sample, sequenced in a study of metastatic and nonmetastatic thyroid tumors. Not a single patient had been given any form of treatment at any point before undergoing thyroid surgery. TCRdb re-clonotyped the PCR reads through MiXCR. The repertoire holds roughly 20,000 clones, 18% seen once, with under 25% in the top ten. Specimen: blood. These receptors were taken from a male donor with papillary thyroid cancer or a benign thyroid nodule (not recorded which). Some clones in this sample may be carry-over from other donors' samples.

This clone ranks as medium-sized. The gene calls are TRBV6-1 and TRBJ1-4; no clear D. The CDR3 spans 13 residues. The germline V gene has CDR1 MNHNS and CDR2 SASEGT. Between the trimmed V and J ends, which lost 5 bases and 8 bases, there was a span of 12 bases. The CDR3 DNA reads as TGTGCCAGCAGTTATGGGTTGCAGGAAAAACTGTTTTTT. It is translated as CASSYGLQEKLFF.

This clone is labeled as medium-sized. The chain is built from TRBV12-3 or TRBV12-4 and TRBJ2-1; 7 bases are a match to TRBD2. J gave up 7 bases and V 0 bases, and 6 bases lay outside the gene matches. This CDR3 comprises 15 residues. CDR3 protein: CASSLAGGVINEQFF. In DNA, the CDR3 is TGTGCCAGCAGTTTAGCGGGGGGGGTCATTAATGAGCAGTTCTTC.

This clone was recorded many times. The V call is TRBV12-3 or TRBV12-4, the J call TRBJ1-5; 8 nucleotides match TRBD1. The V segment lost 7 bases and the J segment 5 bases; nucleotides outside the gene matches: 7. This CDR3 is built from 14 residues. The CDR3 spells CASNPGQGHQPQHF. The CDR3, as DNA: TGTGCCAGCAACCCCGGACAGGGCCATCAGCCCCAGCATTTT.

This clone qualifies as medium-sized. The chain links TRBV30 to TRBJ1-2; no clear D gene. CDR1 and CDR2 from the germline V gene are GTSNPN and SVGIG (reference sequence). V gave up 5 bases and J gave up 0 bases, with 22 bases separating them. This CDR3 is built from 17 residues. This chain's CDR3 is CAWSVLRLGPANYGYTF. The CDR3 nucleotides are TGTGCCTGGTCTGTTTTAAGGTTGGGTCCGGCTAACTATGGCTACACCTTC.

This clone showed up just a few times. CDR3 DNA sequence: TGCGCCAGCAGCCCTTGGGAGCGTCCTAATAGGAATTCACCCCTCCACTTT. Encoded protein: CASSPWERPNRNSPLHF. The V and J genes are TRBV10-2 and TRBJ1-6; D gene uncertain. Trimming left V 6 bases short and J 7 bases short, with 22 bases between. The germline V gene has CDR1 WSHSY and CDR2 SAAADI. CDR3 size: 17 residues.

This clone was seen many times. The chain carries TRBV28 and TRBJ2-6, with 10 nucleotides matching TRBD1. V shed 5 bases and J 0 bases; nucleotides not matched to a gene: 10. The germline V gene has CDR1 MDHEN and CDR2 SYDVKM. The CDR3 is made up of 19 amino acids. The CDR3 here is CASSLFAWTGGSGANVLTF. CDR3 DNA sequence: TGTGCCAGCAGTCTGTTCGCTTGGACAGGGGGCTCTGGGGCCAACGTCCTGACTTTC.

This clone has a count of ten or more. The chain combines TRBV20-1 with TRBJ2-5, with 7 bases that match TRBD2. CDR3 length: 15 amino acids. V shed 3 bases and J 5 bases; nucleotides not matched to a gene: 12. Germline-derived CDR1 and CDR2 are DFQATT and SNEGSKA (reference sequence). CDR3: CSARGEGSWEETQYF. CDR3 in DNA: TGCAGTGCTAGGGGGGAGGGGAGTTGGGAGGAGACCCAGTACTTC.

This clone is medium-sized within its sample. CDR3 residues: CASRTGGIYEQYF. The DNA for the CDR3 is TGTGCCAGCAGGACAGGGGGCATCTACGAGCAGTACTTC. This rearrangement joins TRBV28 to TRBJ2-7, with TRBD1 matching over 10 bases. The CDR3 runs 13 residues. J was trimmed by 3 bases and V by 6 bases; bases with no gene match: 2. Germline V gene data show CDR1 as MDHEN and CDR2 as SYDVKM.

As to this clone: This clone may be a read error of a much larger clone one base away. The same CDR3 can be traced to other DNA sequences in this sample. V usage is TRBV7-9 and J usage is TRBJ1-1; a weak D match, TRBD1 (5 bases). CDR1 SEHNR and CDR2 FQNEAQ come from the germline V gene (reference sequence). The CDR3 consists of 14 residues. V lost 6 bases, J lost 7 bases, and 18 bases lay in between. The CDR3 loop reads CASRGRGRIGEAFF. DNA of the CDR3: TGTGCCAGCAGGGGAAGGGGTCGAATTGGTGAAGCTTTCTTT.

The sample holds many counts of this clone. Other DNA sequences in the same sample also yield this CDR3. The chain recombines TRBV6-1 with TRBJ1-5; TRBD1 is a possible D gene (5 bases). This CDR3 spans 14 amino acids. V was cut by 9 bases and J by 5 bases, with 17 bases left in between. Germline loops: CDR1 MNHNS, CDR2 SASEGT. In DNA form, the CDR3 reads TGTGCCAGTACTTTGGCGGGGACGGATCAGCCCCAGCATTTT. This gives the protein CASTLAGTDQPQHF.

This clone was recorded many times. This chain joins TRBV3-1 and TRBJ2-5; the D call may be TRBD1 or TRBD2 (5 bases each). Trimming stripped 0 bases from V and 5 bases from J, with 19 bases between. The CDR3 totals 17 residues. Germline V lookup: CDR1 LGHDT, CDR2 YNNKEL (reference sequence). CDR3: CASSQDLSPEGTETQYF. CDR3 nucleotides: TGTGCCAGCAGCCAAGATTTGAGCCCAGAAGGGACGGAGACCCAGTACTTC.

This clone appeared a few times. The chain recombines TRBV27 with TRBJ1-1; the D is unclear. V lost 3 bases, J lost 0 bases, and 8 bases lay in between. The V gene's germline CDR1 is MNHEY and CDR2 SMNVEV (reference sequence). The CDR3 loop spans 14 amino acids. The DNA of the CDR3 is TGTGCCAGCAGTTTGGGATCCCTGAACACTGAAGCTTTCTTT. Protein product: CASSLGSLNTEAFF.

This clone has only a few counts. The gene calls are TRBV5-4 and TRBJ2-2, with D hard to call. The CDR3 extends over 14 amino acids. V was shortened by 2 bases and J by 1 base, with 6 bases between the two germline ends. The germline V gene has CDR1 SGHNT and CDR2 YYREEE (reference sequence). CDR3 in amino acids: CASSFDWNTGELFF. As DNA, the CDR3 is TGTGCCAGCAGCTTTGACTGGAACACCGGGGAGCTGTTTTTT. Combining the CDR3 with reference TRBV5-4 and TRBJ2-2 gives the whole variable domain ETGVTQSPTHLIKTRGQQVTLRCSSQSGHNTVSWYQQALGQGPQFIFQYYREEENGRGNFPPRFSGLQFPNYSSELNVNALELDDSALYLCASSFDWNTGELFFGEGSRLTVL.

This clone has ten or more counts. V and J are TRBV29-1 and TRBJ2-1, with 9 nucleotides matching TRBD2. Unmatched junction bases numbered 9, after V lost 6 bases and J lost 6 bases. This CDR3 comprises 14 residues. The germline gives CDR1 SQVTM, CDR2 ANQGSEA. The CDR3 reads CSVDGLAGTNEQFF. For the CDR3, the DNA is TGCAGCGTCGACGGGCTAGCGGGGACCAATGAGCAGTTCTTC.

This clone has only a few counts. Just one base apart from a much larger clone, this may be a read error. This chain uses TRBV12-5 with TRBJ2-5; D may correspond to TRBD1 or TRBD2 (5 bases each). The CDR3 contains 16 residues. CDR1 LGHNT and CDR2 FRNRAP come from the germline V gene. The V gene lost 2 bases and the J gene lost 1 base, with 14 bases spanning the gap. DNA for the CDR3: TGTGCTAGTGGTTTGTTGGCGTGGGGGAGCCAAGAGACCCAGTACTTC. Translation gives CASGLLAWGSQETQYF. The variable domain in full, with the rest retrieved from reference TRBV12-5 and TRBJ2-5, is DARVTQTPRHKVTEMGQEVTMRCQPILGHNTVFWYRQTMMQGLELLAYFRNRAPLDDSGMPKDRFSAEMPDATLATLKIQPSEPRDSAVYFCASGLLAWGSQETQYFGPGTRLLVL.

A few counts support this clone. This clone may be a read error of a much larger clone one base away. At the DNA level, this CDR3 is encoded by other sequences in the same sample as well. The CDR3 is CASSWDAGELFF. CDR3 nucleotide sequence: TGCGCCAGCAGCTGGGACGCCGGGGAGCTGTTTTTC. The V gene is TRBV5-1, the J gene TRBJ2-2, with D possibly called TRBD1 or TRBD2 (5 bases each). There are 12 residues in the CDR3. The germline gives CDR1 SGHRS, CDR2 YFSETQ.

This clone was counted at least ten times. One junction end does not reproduce the germline sequence, and a read error may be involved. The chain joins TRBV29-1 to TRBJ1-3; D uncertain. This CDR3 comprises 12 residues. The V gene's germline CDR1 is SQVTM and CDR2 ANQGSEA. CDR3 nucleotide sequence: TGCAGCGCTGAAACCAGTGGAAACACCATATATTTT. Protein: CSAETSGNTIYF. Looking up the rest from reference TRBV29-1 and TRBJ1-3 gives the full variable domain: SAVISQKPSRDICQRGTSLTIQCQVDSQVTMMFWYRQQPGQSLTLIATANQGSEATYESGFVIDKFPISRPNLTFSTLTVSNMSPEDSSIYLCSAETSGNTIYFGEGSWLTVV.

Many counts were recorded for this clone. Other DNA sequences within the sample encode an identical CDR3. The rearrangement uses TRBV20-1 and TRBJ2-1; 10 nucleotides line up with TRBD2. Germline V gene data show CDR1 as DFQATT and CDR2 as SNEGSKA (reference sequence). This CDR3 comprises 15 residues. V gave up 0 bases and J gave up 6 bases; unmatched junction bases: 5. DNA for the CDR3: TGCAGTGCTAGAGACCTCAGCGGGAGGGTCAATGAGCAGTTCTTC. This gives the protein CSARDLSGRVNEQFF.

Turning to this clone: Sequence at one end of the junction differs from germline and may be a read error. V is TRBV10-3 and J is TRBJ1-5; TRBD1 matches 7 bases. This CDR3 is built from 14 residues. The germline V gene encodes CDR1 ENHRY and CDR2 SYGVKD. CDR3 DNA sequence: TGTGCCATCAGTACAGGGGCCCCCAATCAGCCACAGAATTTT. Translation: CAISTGAPNQPQNF.

This clone was detected many times. The chain combines TRBV6-4 with TRBJ2-3, with 9 bases aligning to TRBD2. The CDR3 length is 15 residues. CDR1 is MRHNA, CDR2 SNTAGT, per germline. With V trimmed by 4 bases and J by 1 base, 3 bases remained unmatched. The CDR3 DNA follows: TGTGCCAGCAGTGGGGCTAGCGGGGGCACAGATACGCAGTATTTT. Protein: CASSGASGGTDTQYF.

This clone was found a few times. The genes are TRBV28 and TRBJ1-5; D remains unclear. This CDR3 is built from 13 residues. Germline CDR1 reads MDHEN; CDR2 reads SYDVKM. The V gene lost 6 bases and the J gene lost 3 bases, with 9 bases spanning the gap. CDR3 protein: CASSLNPNQPQHF. The CDR3 DNA reads as TGTGCCAGCAGCCTGAACCCCAATCAGCCCCAGCATTTT.

This clone showed up many times. A much more abundant neighbour one base away suggests this may be a read error. The chain links TRBV12-3 or TRBV12-4 to TRBJ1-6; perhaps TRBD1 as D (5 bases). Trimming shortened V by 5 bases and J by 6 bases, and 11 bases separated the two germline ends. The CDR3 contains 14 residues. This CDR3 reads CASSVGTPNSPLHF. The DNA of the CDR3 is TGTGCCAGCAGTGTTGGGACCCCTAATTCACCCCTCCACTTT.

This clone was seen repeatedly, ten times or more. The chain carries TRBV20-1 and TRBJ1-5; TRBD1 is a possible D gene (5 bases). Trimming removed 3 bases at V and 7 bases at J, with 16 bases between. The CDR3 length is 14 residues. Germline CDR1 is DFQATT and CDR2 is SNEGSKA (reference sequence). This chain's CDR3 is CSASERLRDQPQHF. The CDR3 DNA reads TGCAGTGCTAGTGAGCGACTTCGGGACCAGCCCCAGCATTTT.

This clone was detected ten times or more. This rearrangement joins TRBV24-1 to TRBJ2-1, with no clear D. V lost 6 bases to trimming and J lost 1 base, with 12 bases between them. Germline V lookup: CDR1 KGHDR, CDR2 SFDVKD. The length of the CDR3 is 15 residues. Here the CDR3 DNA reads TGTGCCACCAGTCCCCTCGGAAGGTCCTACAATGAGCAGTTCTTC. Protein product: CATSPLGRSYNEQFF.

This clone was recorded at least ten times. The V call is TRBV3-1, the J call TRBJ2-1, with D tentatively TRBD1 or TRBD2 (5 bases each). The CDR3 totals 15 residues. Looked up from germline, CDR1 is LGHDT and CDR2 is YNNKEL (reference sequence). Trimming pared 3 bases from V and 4 bases from J, leaving 13 bases between. As DNA, the CDR3 is TGTGCCAGCAGCCAGGGACCCTGGGGGTACAATGAGCAGTTCTTC. This encodes CASSQGPWGYNEQFF.

This clone was counted a few times. The rearrangement uses TRBV4-2 and TRBJ1-2, with 7 bases aligning to TRBD1. Trimming took 3 bases from V and 4 from J; bases not matched to a gene: 5. This CDR3 is 14 amino acids long. Germline lookup yields CDR1 LGHNA and CDR2 YNFKEQ. The CDR3 here is CASSQNRDSYGYTF. DNA of the CDR3: TGTGCCAGCAGCCAGAACCGGGACAGCTATGGCTACACCTTC.

V usage is TRBV3-1 and J usage is TRBJ2-1; D possibly corresponds to TRBD2 (5 bases). The length of the CDR3 is 15 residues. Germline lookup yields CDR1 LGHDT and CDR2 YNNKEL (reference sequence). Trimming removed 0 bases from V and 3 bases from J, with 9 bases in between. DNA of the CDR3: TGTGCCAGCAGCCAAGATCGGGGTTTCTACAATGAGCAGTTCTTC. Translation: CASSQDRGFYNEQFF.

This clone has ten or more counts. The chain carries TRBV20-1 and TRBJ2-5; D not resolved. The V gene lost 1 base and the J gene lost 2 bases, with 11 bases spanning the gap. This CDR3 is 14 amino acids long. The germline gives CDR1 DFQATT, CDR2 SNEGSKA (reference sequence). In DNA, the CDR3 is TGCAGTGCTAGAGGTTGGCCAAATCAAGAGACCCAGTACTTC. Protein sequence: CSARGWPNQETQYF.

This chain joins TRBV24-1 and TRBJ2-1; D uncertain. This CDR3 contains 13 residues. Germline-derived CDR1 and CDR2 are KGHDR and SFDVKD. The V end was cut by 10 bases, the J end by 10 bases, with 19 bases between. CDR3 loop: CATRNLEYTEQFF. CDR3 DNA sequence: TGTGCCACGAGAAACCTAGAGTACACGGAGCAGTTCTTC.